These 6 T cell receptor beta chains originate from one sample sequenced in a study of shared clonotypes between healthy human individuals. Repertoires were generated with immunoSEQ multiplex PCR, while TCRdb's copy carries only in-frame clones and drops some. The repertoire holds 650,000 to 800,000 clones, with over 60% as singletons. The sequencing sample was made of memory CD4+ T cells sorted from blood. Stated subset: CD45RA-negative fraction. The receptor source for this set is a woman in her twenties or thirties in good health.

This rearrangement joins TRBV11-2 to TRBJ2-7; 10 bases map to TRBD1. The CDR3 sequence is 16 residues long. Unmatched junction bases numbered 9, after V lost 5 bases and J lost 2 bases. From germline, CDR1 is SGHAT and CDR2 FQNNGV. As DNA, the CDR3 is TGTGCCAGCAGCCCCATCCGTGGGACAGGGGCCTACGAGCAGTACTTC. Protein product: CASSPIRGTGAYEQYF.

This clone was found many times. This rearrangement joins TRBV19 to TRBJ1-5, with 9 nucleotides matching TRBD1. Germline V CDR1 and CDR2: LNHDA, SQIVND (reference sequence). The CDR3 spans 18 residues. J was trimmed by 0 bases and V by 5 bases; bases with no gene match: 11. The CDR3 sequence: CASSSTGTGINSNQPQHF. The CDR3 DNA sequence: TGTGCCAGTAGTTCAACCGGGACAGGGATTAATAGCAATCAGCCCCAGCATTTT. Combining the CDR3 with reference TRBV19 and TRBJ1-5 gives the whole variable domain DGGITQSPKYLFRKEGQNVTLSCEQNLNHDAMYWYRQDPGQGLRLIYYSQIVNDFQKGDIAEGYSVSREKKESFPLTVTSAQKNPTAFYLCASSSTGTGINSNQPQHFGDGTRLSIL.

The rearrangement links TRBV7-9 to TRBJ2-4, with TRBD1 matching over 9 bases. Trimming at V came to 5 bases and at J to 1 base, leaving 3 bases not matched to a gene. The CDR3 covers 15 residues. Germline-derived CDR1 and CDR2 are SEHNR and FQNEAQ (reference sequence). CDR3 sequence reads: CASSRDRAAKNIQYF. DNA for the CDR3: TGTGCCAGCAGCCGGGACAGGGCTGCCAAAAACATTCAGTACTTC.

This clone was found a few times. The rearrangement uses TRBV6-6 and TRBJ1-1, with a weak D call TRBD1 (6 bases). Germline-derived CDR1 and CDR2 are MNHNY and SVGAGI (reference sequence). V was pared by 2 bases and J by 1 base, with 11 bases between. The CDR3 is 15 amino acids. The CDR3 region has the DNA TGTGCCAGCAGTTACGGAGAGGGGGAGAACACTGAAGCTTTCTTT. Its protein product is CASSYGEGENTEAFF.

The chain has TRBV11-1 and TRBJ1-2; the D is unclear. Trimming cost V 5 bases and J 2 bases, with 6 bases left between them. CDR1 SGHAT and CDR2 FQDESV come from the germline V gene (reference sequence). CDR3 length equals 12 residues. CDR3 DNA: TGTGCCAGCAGCCGATCAAACTATGGCTACACCTTC. This codes for CASSRSNYGYTF.

Only a few counts were recorded for this clone. The genes are TRBV6-1 and TRBJ2-5, with 8 nucleotides matching TRBD1. The V segment lost 4 bases and the J segment 4 bases; nucleotides outside the gene matches: 17. The CDR3 loop spans 18 amino acids. The V gene's germline CDR1 is MNHNS and CDR2 SASEGT. CDR3 sequence: CASSGGAPGGGSGETQYF. DNA for the CDR3: TGTGCCAGCAGTGGGGGCGCGCCAGGGGGCGGATCGGGAGAGACCCAGTACTTC.